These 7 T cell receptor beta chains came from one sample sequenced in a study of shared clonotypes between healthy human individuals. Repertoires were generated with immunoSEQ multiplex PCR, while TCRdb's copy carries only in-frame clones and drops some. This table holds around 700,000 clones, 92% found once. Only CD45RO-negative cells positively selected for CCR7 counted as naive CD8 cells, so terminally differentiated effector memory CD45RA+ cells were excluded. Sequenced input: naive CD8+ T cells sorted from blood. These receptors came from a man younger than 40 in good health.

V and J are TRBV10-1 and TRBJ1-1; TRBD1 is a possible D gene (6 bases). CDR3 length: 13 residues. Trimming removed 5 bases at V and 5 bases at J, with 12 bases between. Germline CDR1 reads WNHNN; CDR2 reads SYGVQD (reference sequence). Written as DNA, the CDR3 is TGCGCCAGCAGTAAAGGGACAATAACTGAAGCTTTCTTT. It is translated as CASSKGTITEAFF.

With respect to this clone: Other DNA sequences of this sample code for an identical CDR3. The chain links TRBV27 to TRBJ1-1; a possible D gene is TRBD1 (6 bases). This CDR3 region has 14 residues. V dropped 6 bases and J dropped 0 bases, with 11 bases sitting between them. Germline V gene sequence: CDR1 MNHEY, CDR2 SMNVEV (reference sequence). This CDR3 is CASSPGQLNTEAFF. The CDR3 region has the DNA TGTGCCAGCAGCCCCGGACAGCTGAACACTGAAGCTTTCTTT.

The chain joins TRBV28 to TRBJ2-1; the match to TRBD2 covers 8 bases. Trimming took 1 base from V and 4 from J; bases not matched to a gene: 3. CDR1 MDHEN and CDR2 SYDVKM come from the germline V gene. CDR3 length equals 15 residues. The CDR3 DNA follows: TGTGCCAGCAGTTTATACGGGAGGGCTTACAATGAGCAGTTCTTC. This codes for CASSLYGRAYNEQFF.

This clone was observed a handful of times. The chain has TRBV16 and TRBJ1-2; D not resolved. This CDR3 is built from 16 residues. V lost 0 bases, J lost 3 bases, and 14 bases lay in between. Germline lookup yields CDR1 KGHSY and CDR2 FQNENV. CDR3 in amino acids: CASSQSGISRDYGYTF. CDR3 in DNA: TGTGCCAGCAGCCAATCCGGCATCTCGAGAGACTATGGCTACACCTTC.

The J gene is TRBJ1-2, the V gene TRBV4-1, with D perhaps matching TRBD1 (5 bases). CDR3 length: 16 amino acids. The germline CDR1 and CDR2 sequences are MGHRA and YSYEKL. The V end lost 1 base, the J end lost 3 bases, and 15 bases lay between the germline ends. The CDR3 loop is CASSQGDSVEDYGYTF. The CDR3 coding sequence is TGCGCCAGCAGCCAAGGCGACAGCGTCGAGGACTATGGCTACACCTTC.

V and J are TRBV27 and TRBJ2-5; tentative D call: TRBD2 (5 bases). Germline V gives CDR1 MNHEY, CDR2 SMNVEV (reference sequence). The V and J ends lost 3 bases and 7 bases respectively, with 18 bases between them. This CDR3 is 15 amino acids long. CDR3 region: CASSFNLLSRGTQYF. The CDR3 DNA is TGTGCCAGCAGTTTTAATCTTTTATCACGGGGGACCCAGTACTTC.

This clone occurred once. CDR3 region: CASSGWGQGQSDTEAFF. In DNA form, the CDR3 reads TGTGCCAGCAGTGGCTGGGGACAGGGACAATCGGACACTGAAGCTTTCTTT. The chain carries TRBV2 and TRBJ1-1; TRBD1 matches 9 bases. The CDR3 covers 17 residues. Germline lookup yields CDR1 SNHLY and CDR2 FYNNEI. Trimming cost V 4 bases and J 3 bases; bases outside gene matches: 12.